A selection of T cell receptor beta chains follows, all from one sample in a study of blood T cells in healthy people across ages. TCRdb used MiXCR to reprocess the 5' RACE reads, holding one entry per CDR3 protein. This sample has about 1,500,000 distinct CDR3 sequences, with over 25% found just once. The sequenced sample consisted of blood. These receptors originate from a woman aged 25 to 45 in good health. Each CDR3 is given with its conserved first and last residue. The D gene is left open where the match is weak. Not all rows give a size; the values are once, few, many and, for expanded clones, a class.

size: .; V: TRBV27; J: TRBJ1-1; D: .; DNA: TGTGCCAGCTCCCTGGGGACACCTTCGGGCACTGAAGCTTTCTTT; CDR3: CASSLGTPSGTEAFF
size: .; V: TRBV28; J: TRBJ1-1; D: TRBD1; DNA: TGTGCCAGCAGTTTCCATAGGGGGCGCGGGGAAACTGAAGCTTTCTTT; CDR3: CASSFHRGRGETEAFF
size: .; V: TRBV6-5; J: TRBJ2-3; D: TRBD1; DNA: TGTGCCACCCAGAGACAGGGGCTGACAGATACGCAGTATTTT; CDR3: CATQRQGLTDTQYF
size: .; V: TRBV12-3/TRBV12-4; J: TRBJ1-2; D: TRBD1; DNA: TGTGCCAGCAGTTCGGACAGGGGGCGAAGAGGCTACACCTTC; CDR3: CASSSDRGRRGYTF
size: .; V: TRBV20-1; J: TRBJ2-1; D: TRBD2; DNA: TGCAGTGCTAATTGGGCTAGCGGAGGGAATGAGCAGTTCTTC; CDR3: CSANWASGGNEQFF
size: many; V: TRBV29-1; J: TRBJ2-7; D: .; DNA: TGCAGCGCCCTAGGACAGTCCTACGAGCAGTACTTC; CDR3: CSALGQSYEQYF
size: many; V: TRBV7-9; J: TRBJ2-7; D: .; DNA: TGTGCCAGCAGCCCCGGCAGGGCCGAGCAGTACTTC; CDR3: CASSPGRAEQYF
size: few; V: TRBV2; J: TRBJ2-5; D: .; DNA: TGTGCCAGCAGTGAAGATCGTGGGGTTAGCGAGCGGGAGACCCAGTACTTC; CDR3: CASSEDRGVSERETQYF
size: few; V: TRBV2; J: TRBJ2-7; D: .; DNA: TGTGCCAGCAGGGGATATAGCTCCTACGAGCAGTACTTC; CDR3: CASRGYSSYEQYF
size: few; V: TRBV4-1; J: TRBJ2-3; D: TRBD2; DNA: TGCGCCAGCAGCCAAGAACGGGGACTAGCGTCGGCAGATACGCAGTATTTT; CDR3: CASSQERGLASADTQYF
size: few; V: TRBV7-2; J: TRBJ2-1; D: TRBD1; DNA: TGTGCCAGCAGGAGGGACAGGGGTACCTACAATGAGCAGTTCTTC; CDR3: CASRRDRGTYNEQFF
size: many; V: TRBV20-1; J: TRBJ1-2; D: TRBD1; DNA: TGCAGTGCTAGTCACAGGGGCTATGGCTACACCTTC; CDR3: CSASHRGYGYTF
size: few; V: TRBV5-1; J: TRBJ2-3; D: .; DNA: TGCGCCAGCAGCTTCACCAGCGGAGGGGATGGAGATACGCAGTATTTT; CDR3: CASSFTSGGDGDTQYF
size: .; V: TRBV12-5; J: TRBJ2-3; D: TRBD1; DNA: TGTGCTAGTGGCAACGCAGGGGGCGCCGATACGCAGTATTTT; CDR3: CASGNAGGADTQYF
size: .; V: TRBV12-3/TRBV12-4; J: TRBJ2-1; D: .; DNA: TGTGCCAGCAGTCCCGCGGGACTCCGGAAAAATGAGCAGTTCTTC; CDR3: CASSPAGLRKNEQFF
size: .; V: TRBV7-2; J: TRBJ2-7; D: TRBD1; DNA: TGTGCCAACAGCACAGCCGGGACAGGGACCTACGAGCAGTACTTC; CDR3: CANSTAGTGTYEQYF
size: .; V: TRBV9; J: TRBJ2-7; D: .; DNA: TGTGCCAGCAGCCCTCTCCGAGTGGGAGGGGGCGAAGCGGGCGGTCCCTACGAGCAGTACTTC; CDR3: CASSPLRVGGGEAGGPYEQYF
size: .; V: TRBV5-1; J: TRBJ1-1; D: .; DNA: TGCGCCAGCTACCCGGAAACTAGATTGAACACTGAAGCTTTCTTT; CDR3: CASYPETRLNTEAFF
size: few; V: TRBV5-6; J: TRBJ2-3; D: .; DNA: TGTGCCAGCAGCTTGAATGGGGCCGCTAGCACAGATACGCAGTATTTT; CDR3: CASSLNGAASTDTQYF
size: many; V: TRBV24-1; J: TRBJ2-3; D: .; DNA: TGTGCCACCAGTGATTTACCGGGAACGCAGTATTTT; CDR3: CATSDLPGTQYF
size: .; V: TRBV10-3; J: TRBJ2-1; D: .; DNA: TGTGCCATCAGTGTGTCGGAGGGGAATGAGCAGTTCTTC; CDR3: CAISVSEGNEQFF
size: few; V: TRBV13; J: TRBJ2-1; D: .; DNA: TGTGCCAGCAGCGAGGGACAAAAATGGCATGAGCAGTTCTTC; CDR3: CASSEGQKWHEQFF